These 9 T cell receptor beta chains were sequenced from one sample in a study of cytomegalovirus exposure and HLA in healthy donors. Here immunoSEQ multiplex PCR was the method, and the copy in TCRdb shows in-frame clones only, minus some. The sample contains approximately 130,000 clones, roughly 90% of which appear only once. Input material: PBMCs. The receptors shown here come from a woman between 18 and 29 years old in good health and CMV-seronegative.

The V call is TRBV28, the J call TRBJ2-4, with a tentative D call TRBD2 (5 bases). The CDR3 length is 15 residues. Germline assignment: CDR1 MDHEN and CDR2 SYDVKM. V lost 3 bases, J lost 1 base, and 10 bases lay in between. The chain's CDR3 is CASSFDYSAKNIQYF. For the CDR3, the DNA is TGTGCCAGCAGTTTTGACTACTCGGCCAAAAACATTCAGTACTTC.

CDR3 nucleotides: TGCGCCAGCAGGGGGACTAGCGGGGGCTCCTACAATGAGCAGTTCTTC. The encoded protein is CASRGTSGGSYNEQFF. This sequence joins TRBV5-1 and TRBJ2-1, with 14 bases fitting TRBD2. V was pared by 5 bases and J by 0 bases, with 1 base of the junction left unmatched. Germline CDR1 and CDR2: SGHRS and YFSETQ. This CDR3 is built from 16 residues.

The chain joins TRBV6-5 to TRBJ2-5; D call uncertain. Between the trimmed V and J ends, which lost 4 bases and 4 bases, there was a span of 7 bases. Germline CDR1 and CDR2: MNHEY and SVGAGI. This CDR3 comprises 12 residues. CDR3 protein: CASSSYLETQYF. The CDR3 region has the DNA TGTGCCAGCAGTTCTTACTTAGAGACCCAGTACTTC.

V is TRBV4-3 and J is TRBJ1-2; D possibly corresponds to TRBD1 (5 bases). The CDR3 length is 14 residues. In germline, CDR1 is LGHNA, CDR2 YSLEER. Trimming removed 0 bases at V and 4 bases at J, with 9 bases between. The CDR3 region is CASSQDPTGYGYTF. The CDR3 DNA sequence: TGCGCCAGCAGCCAAGATCCAACAGGCTATGGCTACACCTTC.

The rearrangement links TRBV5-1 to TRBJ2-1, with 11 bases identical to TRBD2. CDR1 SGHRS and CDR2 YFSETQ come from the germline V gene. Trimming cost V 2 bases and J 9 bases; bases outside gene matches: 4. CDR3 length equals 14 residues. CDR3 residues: CASSLTSGSFEQFF. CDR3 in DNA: TGCGCCAGCAGCTTAACTAGCGGGAGCTTTGAGCAGTTCTTC. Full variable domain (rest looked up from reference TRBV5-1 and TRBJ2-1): KAGVTQTPRYLIKTRGQQVTLSCSPISGHRSVSWYQQTPGQGLQFLFEYFSETQRNKGNFPGRFSGRQFSNSRSEMNVSTLELGDSALYLCASSLTSGSFEQFFGPGTRLTVL.

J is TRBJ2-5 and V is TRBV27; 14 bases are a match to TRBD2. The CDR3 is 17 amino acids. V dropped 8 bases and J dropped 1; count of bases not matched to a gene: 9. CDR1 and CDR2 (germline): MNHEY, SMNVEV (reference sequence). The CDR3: CASATGLAGVSQETQYF. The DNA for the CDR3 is TGTGCCAGCGCCACGGGACTAGCGGGGGTGAGCCAAGAGACCCAGTACTTC.

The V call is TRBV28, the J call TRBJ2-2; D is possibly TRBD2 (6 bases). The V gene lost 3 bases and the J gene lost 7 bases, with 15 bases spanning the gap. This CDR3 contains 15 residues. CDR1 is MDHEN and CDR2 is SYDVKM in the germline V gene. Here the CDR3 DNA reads TGTGCCAGCAGTTTTGTGCTCGGGGGAGGCGGGGAGCTGTTTTTT. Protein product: CASSFVLGGGGELFF.

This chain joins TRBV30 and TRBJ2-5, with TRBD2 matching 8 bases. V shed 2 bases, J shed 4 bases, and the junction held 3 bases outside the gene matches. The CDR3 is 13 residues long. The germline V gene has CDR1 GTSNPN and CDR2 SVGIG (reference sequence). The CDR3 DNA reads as TGTGCCTGGAGTTTGGGACTAGTAGAGACCCAGTACTTC. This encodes CAWSLGLVETQYF.

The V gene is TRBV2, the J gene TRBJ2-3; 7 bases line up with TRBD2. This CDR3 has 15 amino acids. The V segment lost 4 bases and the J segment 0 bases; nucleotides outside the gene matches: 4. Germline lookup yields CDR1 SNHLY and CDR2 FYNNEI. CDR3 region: CASSVYGRSTDTQYF. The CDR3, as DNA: TGTGCCAGCAGTGTTTACGGGAGGAGCACAGATACGCAGTATTTT. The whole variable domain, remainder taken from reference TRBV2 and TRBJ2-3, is EPEVTQTPSHQVTQMGQEVILRCVPISNHLYFYWYRQILGQKVEFLVSFYNNEISEKSEIFDDQFSVERPDGSNFTLKIRSTKLEDSAMYFCASSVYGRSTDTQYFGPGTRLTVL.